One and the same sample provided the 25 T cell receptor beta chains below, sequenced in a study of shared clonotypes between healthy human individuals (TCRdb year 2020). The library was made by the immunoSEQ multiplex PCR assay. TCRdb's version of the immuneACCESS table is confined to in-frame rearrangements and falls short of the full clone set. An unresolved V gene accounts for under half of the shortfall where checked; the remainder is of unknown origin. Recorded for this sample are around 2,100,000 clones; roughly 94% of them occurred a single time. Together, the top ten hold 1% to 1.5% of the sample. CD8 naive samples were CD45RO-negative cells positively selected for CCR7, giving a CD45RA+CCR7+ population that excluded TemRA cells. Sample: naive CD8+ T cells sorted from blood. Taken with the paper, the label for cell subset or site translates to: CD45RA+CCR7+. The receptors come from a man aged 18 to 30 in good health.

On this clone: Other DNA sequences in the sample encode the same CDR3. The chain joins TRBV6-5 to TRBJ2-7; weak D call: TRBD2 (6 bases). The CDR3 has 11 amino acids. The germline V gene has CDR1 MNHEY and CDR2 SVGAGI. V shed 4 bases and J shed 7 bases, with 8 bases lying between them. The CDR3 DNA follows: TGTGCCAGCAGTTTTGGGAGGGAGCAGTACTTC. This sequence encodes CASSFGREQYF.

The V call is TRBV4-1, the J call TRBJ2-5; D is perhaps TRBD1 or TRBD2 (5 bases each). Trimming left V 3 bases short and J 0 bases short, with 11 bases between. Germline assignment: CDR1 MGHRA and CDR2 YSYEKL. The CDR3 is 15 residues long. The CDR3 DNA reads TGCGCCAGCAGCCACCGGGGCCCGTACCAAGAGACCCAGTACTTC. Translated: CASSHRGPYQETQYF.

The chain couples TRBV4-3 to TRBJ1-4; 9 positions agree with TRBD1. Germline V CDR1 and CDR2: LGHNA, YSLEER. This CDR3 region has 15 residues. V lost 1 base and J lost 5; bases outside the gene matches: 2. CDR3 DNA: TGCGCCAGCAGCCAAGGCGGACAGGGGAATGAAAAACTGTTTTTT. Its translation is CASSQGGQGNEKLFF.

This chain joins TRBV28 and TRBJ2-3; possibly TRBD1 or TRBD2 for D (6 bases each). The CDR3 has 18 amino acids. The germline V gene has CDR1 MDHEN and CDR2 SYDVKM. Trimming shortened V by 6 bases and J by 0 bases, and 22 bases separated the two germline ends. CDR3 residues: CASSTIWERGTSTDTQYF. The CDR3 DNA sequence: TGTGCCAGCAGCACAATTTGGGAGAGGGGGACTAGCACAGATACGCAGTATTTT.

This chain joins TRBV2 and TRBJ2-7; D not certain. Germline V gene data show CDR1 as SNHLY and CDR2 as FYNNEI. The germline V and J ends were trimmed by 8 bases and 0 bases, with 11 bases remaining between them. The CDR3 has 13 amino acids. CDR3 protein: CASSRPSSYEQYF. The CDR3 nucleotides are TGTGCCAGCTCCAGGCCGAGCTCCTACGAGCAGTACTTC.

This sequence joins TRBV30 and TRBJ2-7; possible D gene TRBD1, 6 bases. Trimming took 0 bases from V and 4 from J, leaving 10 bases between them. The CDR3 has 13 amino acids. Germline V gene data show CDR1 as GTSNPN and CDR2 as SVGIG (reference sequence). The CDR3 nucleotides are TGTGCCTGGAGTGTCTACAGGGAATACGAGCAGTACTTC. Amino acid sequence: CAWSVYREYEQYF. Supplemented by reference TRBV30 and TRBJ2-7, the full variable domain reads SQTIHQWPATLVQPVGSPLSLECTVEGTSNPNLYWYRQAAGRGLQLLFYSVGIGQISSEVPQNLSASRPQDRQFILSSKKLLLSDSGFYLCAWSVYREYEQYFGPGTRLTVT.

The rearrangement uses TRBV5-6 and TRBJ1-5; D remains ambiguous. Trimming pared 1 base from V and 2 bases from J, leaving 10 bases between. This CDR3 is built from 15 residues. CDR1 and CDR2 from the germline V gene are SGHDT and YYEEEE. CDR3 loop: CASSLTPGGNQPQHF. The CDR3 DNA is TGTGCCAGCAGCTTGACCCCAGGCGGCAATCAGCCCCAGCATTTT.

The chain employs TRBV28 and TRBJ1-2, with D unresolved. V shed 2 bases and J shed 3 bases, with 16 bases lying between them. The V gene's germline CDR1 is MDHEN and CDR2 SYDVKM. The CDR3 extends over 16 amino acids. The CDR3: CASSLGLGSGDYGYTF. CDR3 DNA sequence: TGTGCCAGCAGTTTAGGTCTGGGAAGCGGTGACTATGGCTACACCTTC.

The V call is TRBV4-2, the J call TRBJ1-3; 8 nucleotides line up with TRBD1. Losses at the gene ends were 0 bases for V and 6 bases for J; bases not matched to a gene: 7. Germline V gene lookup returns CDR1 LGHNA and CDR2 YNFKEQ. The CDR3 sequence is 16 residues long. The CDR3 loop reads CASSQEEQGEENTIYF. The DNA for the CDR3 is TGTGCCAGCAGCCAAGAGGAACAGGGGGAGGAAAACACCATATATTTT.

The CDR3 DNA reads as TGTGCCAGCAGCTTAGACCCCGCAAGCTCCTATAATTCACCCCTCCACTTT. Its translation: CASSLDPASSYNSPLHF. The chain joins TRBV27 to TRBJ1-6; D unclear. Germline loops: CDR1 MNHEY, CDR2 SMNVEV (reference sequence). With 6 bases removed from V and 0 bases from J, the gap between germline ends came to 15 bases. The CDR3 has 17 amino acids.

This clone was detected once. The chain couples TRBV28 to TRBJ2-7, with D possibly matching TRBD2 (5 bases). V was clipped by 1 base and J by 7 bases, with 17 bases between them. The length of the CDR3 is 15 residues. Germline assignment: CDR1 MDHEN and CDR2 SYDVKM. The CDR3 loop reads CASSLLLAGTGEQYF. The CDR3 coding sequence is TGTGCCAGCAGTTTATTGCTAGCTGGTACTGGGGAGCAGTACTTC.

The rearrangement joins TRBV30 to TRBJ1-2, with D perhaps TRBD1 (5 bases). CDR1 is GTSNPN and CDR2 is SVGIG in the germline V gene (reference sequence). This CDR3 is 12 amino acids long. Trimming removed 4 bases from V and 6 bases from J, with 12 bases in between. The CDR3 DNA reads TGTGCCTGGACAGCAGGGAGTGATGGCTACACCTTC. Translated, it gives CAWTAGSDGYTF.

The V gene is TRBV28, the J gene TRBJ2-7; TRBD1 matches 12 bases. Germline V CDR1 and CDR2: MDHEN, SYDVKM. The CDR3 is 15 amino acids. Trimming cost V 4 bases and J 2 bases; bases outside gene matches: 3. The CDR3 DNA sequence: TGTGCCAGCAGTTCGGGACAGGGGGCGGCCTACGAGCAGTACTTC. Translation: CASSSGQGAAYEQYF.

The chain links TRBV7-9 to TRBJ2-2; 10 positions agree with TRBD2. Germline V lookup: CDR1 SEHNR, CDR2 FQNEAQ (reference sequence). The length of the CDR3 is 15 residues. Trimming took 2 bases from V and 7 from J; bases not matched to a gene: 4. DNA of the CDR3: TGTGCCAGCAGCTTAACTAGCGGGAAAGACGGGGAGCTGTTTTTT. It codes for CASSLTSGKDGELFF.

This chain uses TRBV19 with TRBJ1-2, with D unresolved. CDR1 and CDR2 (germline): LNHDA, SQIVND (reference sequence). V was pared by 5 bases and J by 0 bases, with 16 bases between. The CDR3 extends over 16 amino acids. CDR3 sequence: CASSGVDADSNYGYTF. Written as DNA, the CDR3 is TGTGCCAGTAGTGGGGTGGACGCAGATTCTAACTATGGCTACACCTTC.

The chain uses TRBV4-1 and TRBJ2-1; D not resolved. V shed 4 bases and J shed 1 base, with 11 bases lying between them. Germline values: CDR1 MGHRA, CDR2 YSYEKL. The CDR3 sequence is 15 residues long. CDR3 in amino acids: CASSPDGSSYNEQFF. In DNA, the CDR3 is TGCGCCAGCAGCCCGGACGGTTCATCCTACAATGAGCAGTTCTTC.

The CDR3 DNA reads as TGTGCCAGCAGCGGGGATAGGGTGCGGGAGACCCAGTACTTC. Amino acid sequence: CASSGDRVRETQYF. The chain has TRBV13 and TRBJ2-5; the D is unclear. The CDR3 consists of 14 residues. The germline V and J ends were trimmed by 5 bases and 5 bases, with 15 bases remaining between them. Germline V gene sequence: CDR1 PRHDT, CDR2 FYEKMQ (reference sequence).

The J gene is TRBJ2-7, the V gene TRBV4-1; 7 nucleotides match TRBD2. V trimming: 4 bases; J trimming: 6 bases; junction bases outside the gene matches: 12. Germline CDR1 and CDR2: MGHRA and YSYEKL. The CDR3 loop spans 15 amino acids. This CDR3 reads CASSPPAGVLGEQYF. CDR3 sequence (DNA): TGCGCCAGCAGCCCCCCGGCGGGGGTCCTTGGCGAGCAGTACTTC.

V usage is TRBV5-6 and J usage is TRBJ1-5; maybe TRBD1 (6 bases). There are 15 residues in the CDR3. V was cut by 4 bases and J by 12 bases, with 23 bases left in between. CDR1 and CDR2 from the germline V gene are SGHDT and YYEEEE. As DNA, the CDR3 is TGTGCCAGCAGCCGAGCCCCAGGGGAGTTCTTGCTCCAGCATTTT. Translated: CASSRAPGEFLLQHF.

The chain has TRBV6-5 and TRBJ1-2, with 8 bases matching TRBD1. V dropped 4 bases and J dropped 8; count of bases not matched to a gene: 9. Germline CDR1 reads MNHEY; CDR2 reads SVGAGI. The CDR3 is made up of 14 amino acids. In DNA form, the CDR3 reads TGTGCCAGCAGTTCCCCCGGACAGGGTGACGGCTACACCTTC. Amino acids: CASSSPGQGDGYTF.

The chain has TRBV6-5 and TRBJ2-7; no definite D call. CDR1 is MNHEY and CDR2 is SVGAGI in the germline V gene. Trimming pared 4 bases from V and 0 bases from J, leaving 13 bases between. This CDR3 spans 15 amino acids. CDR3 DNA: TGTGCCAGCAGTTCCTCCGACGGCGTCTCCTACGAGCAGTACTTC. This gives the protein CASSSSDGVSYEQYF.

This sequence joins TRBV4-1 and TRBJ2-3, with 8 bases fitting TRBD2. Germline assignment: CDR1 MGHRA and CDR2 YSYEKL. The ends lost 3 bases at V and 3 bases at J; junction bases unmatched: 2. CDR3 length: 14 amino acids. This CDR3 is CASSHGLATDTQYF. The CDR3 region has the DNA TGCGCCAGCAGCCACGGACTAGCAACAGATACGCAGTATTTT.

This CDR3 is CASSATGVGYEQYF. The CDR3 region has the DNA TGTGCCAGCAGTGCTACAGGCGTCGGCTACGAGCAGTACTTC. The rearrangement uses TRBV6-1 and TRBJ2-7; possible D gene TRBD1, 5 bases. Germline assignment: CDR1 MNHNS and CDR2 SASEGT. Trimming pared 4 bases from V and 3 bases from J, leaving 13 bases between. CDR3 length equals 14 residues.

In DNA, the CDR3 is TGTGCCAGCAGCTTAGGGTCCGGGGGGACAGGGACCTACGAGCAGTACTTC. Translation: CASSLGSGGTGTYEQYF. This sequence joins TRBV11-2 and TRBJ2-7; 9 bases are a match to TRBD1. Germline CDR1 reads SGHAT; CDR2 reads FQNNGV. This CDR3 has 17 residues. Unmatched junction bases numbered 9, after V lost 1 base and J lost 2 bases.

The chain links TRBV30 to TRBJ1-1; D possibly corresponds to TRBD1 (6 bases). From germline, CDR1 is GTSNPN and CDR2 SVGIG (reference sequence). CDR3 length equals 14 residues. The ends were cut back, 0 bases at V and 5 bases at J, with 13 bases in the middle. CDR3 coding DNA: TGTGCCTGGAGTGTATGGGGGGCGGGAACTGAAGCTTTCTTT. Its translation: CAWSVWGAGTEAFF.